This TCR beta chain was retrieved from a study of graft-versus-host responses after intestinal transplantation. The wider study: Recipients had multivisceral, liver-intestinal, or isolated intestinal transplants. For approximately three years after anti-thymocyte globulin induction, all recipients took tacrolimus and steroids.

With regard to this clone: Its antigen is as yet unknown.

Broader study findings: Recipient marrow contained GvH clones, some of which appeared first in ileum or blood. When patients had graft-donor T cell macrochimerism, their allografts held high graft-versus-host to host-versus-graft clonal ratios.

The repertoire was sequenced with immunoSEQ multiplex PCR; TCRdb's copy has only in-frame clones and lacks some. The sample records tens of thousands of clones, about 90% being singletons. V lost 4 bases to trimming and J lost 2 bases, with 15 bases between them. The CDR3 covers 15 residues. The germline V gene has CDR1 SEHNR and CDR2 FQNEAQ (reference sequence). The receptor was derived from a human patient who received an intestinal transplant, so some T cells may come from the graft donor. This specimen consisted of PBMCs, obtained almost 120 days after intestinal transplantation. V and J are TRBV7-9 and TRBJ2-7; D is uncertain. The CDR3 DNA reads TGTGCCAGCAGCTCCCCCTTCCCGAACCCCTACGAGCAGTACTTC. Protein: CASSSPFPNPYEQYF.